These 21 T cell receptor beta chains came from one sample sequenced in a study of blood T cell repertoires in COVID-19. The repertoire was sequenced with immunoSEQ multiplex PCR; TCRdb's copy has only in-frame clones and lacks some. The table lists fewer than 120,000 clones, 70% to 90% of them singletons. Sequencing input: peripheral blood. The origin of the receptors is a human donor in a cohort sampled during active COVID-19.

This chain connects TRBV4-2 to TRBJ2-7, with D possibly matching TRBD2 (6 bases). Trimming cost V 0 bases and J 2 bases, with 11 bases left between them. This CDR3 has 15 residues. The germline CDR1 and CDR2 sequences are LGHNA and YNFKEQ. CDR3 nucleotides: TGTGCCAGCAGCCAAGAAAAGGAGGGAGCCTACGAGCAGTACTTC. This encodes CASSQEKEGAYEQYF.

This clone was observed a handful of times. J is TRBJ1-3 and V is TRBV30, with TRBD1 matching over 7 bases. Trimming at V came to 2 bases and at J to 4 bases, leaving 14 bases not matched to a gene. CDR3 size: 17 residues. The germline V gene encodes CDR1 GTSNPN and CDR2 SVGIG (reference sequence). The CDR3 bases are TGTGCCTGGAGTACAGGGGACGACAGGGACCAAGGAAACACCATATATTTT. Protein sequence: CAWSTGDDRDQGNTIYF.

Points on this clone: Other nucleotide sequences from this sample produce the same CDR3. This chain connects TRBV5-1 to TRBJ2-7, with TRBD1 matching 8 bases. V trimming: 0 bases; J trimming: 3 bases; junction bases outside the gene matches: 2. The germline gives CDR1 SGHRS, CDR2 YFSETQ. This CDR3 is built from 14 residues. The CDR3: CASSLGTGGYEQYF. In DNA, the CDR3 is TGCGCCAGCAGCTTGGGCACAGGGGGCTACGAGCAGTACTTC.

V gene TRBV29-1 combines with J gene TRBJ2-1, with D perhaps matching TRBD1 (6 bases). The germline V gene encodes CDR1 SQVTM and CDR2 ANQGSEA. V lost 5 bases and J lost 3, with 20 bases in between. The CDR3 runs 16 residues. Written as DNA, the CDR3 is TGCAGCGTTTATCCCATTACAGGGTCGAACTACAATGAGCAGTTCTTC. Translating gives CSVYPITGSNYNEQFF.

V gene TRBV15 combines with J gene TRBJ1-2; no firm D call. V was trimmed by 0 bases and J by 2 bases, leaving 10 bases between them. Germline loops: CDR1 LNHNV, CDR2 YYDKDF (reference sequence). This CDR3 has 15 residues. Here the CDR3 reads CATSRELTENYGYTF. The CDR3 nucleotides are TGTGCCACCAGCAGAGAGTTGACGGAGAACTATGGCTACACCTTC.

This rearrangement joins TRBV6-5 to TRBJ1-5; D is uncertain. V was clipped by 7 bases and J by 0 bases, with 10 bases between them. CDR3 size: 14 residues. Germline loops: CDR1 MNHEY, CDR2 SVGAGI. In DNA form, the CDR3 reads TGTGCCAGCATTGCAGACTATAGCAATCAGCCCCAGCATTTT. Translating it yields CASIADYSNQPQHF.

The chain links TRBV5-4 to TRBJ2-5; D gene ambiguous. Trimming removed 2 bases from V and 2 bases from J, with 7 bases in between. In germline, CDR1 is SGHNT, CDR2 YYREEE (reference sequence). The CDR3 covers 13 residues. CDR3 loop: CASSLIEQETQYF. Written as DNA, the CDR3 is TGTGCCAGCAGCTTAATCGAGCAAGAGACCCAGTACTTC.

The J gene is TRBJ1-3, the V gene TRBV10-3; no clear D gene. The CDR3 sequence is 13 residues long. Between the trimmed V and J ends, which lost 11 bases and 4 bases, there was a span of 15 bases. CDR1 is ENHRY, CDR2 SYGVKD, per germline. The CDR3 DNA reads as TGTGCCTTCCGATCAGCGGGCGGAAACACCATATATTTT. As protein: CAFRSAGGNTIYF.

This chain joins TRBV9 and TRBJ2-7; D perhaps matches TRBD1 (6 bases). CDR3 length: 14 residues. Germline V gene lookup returns CDR1 SGDLS and CDR2 YYNGEE. The V end lost 3 bases, the J end lost 2 bases, and 12 bases lay between the germline ends. The CDR3 spells CASSEVDSPYEQYF. CDR3 nucleotides: TGTGCCAGCAGCGAGGTGGACAGCCCCTACGAGCAGTACTTC.

The genes are TRBV18 and TRBJ2-7, with 8 positions matching TRBD1. CDR3 size: 15 residues. CDR1 KGHSH and CDR2 LQKENI come from the germline V gene. Trimming removed 6 bases from V and 4 bases from J; junction bases left unmatched: 11. The CDR3 region is CASSQFRDRIYEQYF. The CDR3 nucleotides are TGTGCCAGCTCTCAATTCCGGGACAGGATTTACGAGCAGTACTTC.

The chain carries TRBV5-1 and TRBJ2-2, with D perhaps matching TRBD2 (6 bases). The CDR3 runs to 15 residues. Trimming removed 6 bases at V and 7 bases at J, with 19 bases between. CDR1 SGHRS and CDR2 YFSETQ come from the germline V gene. CDR3 coding DNA: TGCGCCAGCATCCCTGGGACTGACTCTGGCGGGGAGCTGTTTTTT. It translates to CASIPGTDSGGELFF.

This clone was detected a few times. This chain uses TRBV7-2 with TRBJ1-5; tentatively, D is TRBD1 (6 bases). The CDR3 consists of 14 residues. V lost 4 bases to trimming and J lost 6 bases, with 13 bases between them. Germline CDR1 and CDR2: SGHTA and FQGNSA. CDR3 region: CASSSPQGFQPQHF. In DNA form, the CDR3 reads TGTGCCAGCAGCTCTCCGCAGGGGTTTCAGCCCCAGCATTTT. Drawing the rest from reference TRBV7-2 and TRBJ1-5, the complete variable domain is GAGVSQSPSNKVTEKGKDVELRCDPISGHTALYWYRQSLGQGLEFLIYFQGNSAPDKSGLPSDRFSAERTGGSVSTLTIQRTQQEDSAVYLCASSSPQGFQPQHFGDGTRLSIL.

This chain joins TRBV4-2 and TRBJ1-2; 9 nucleotides align to TRBD1. V shed 1 base, J shed 8 bases, and the junction held 11 bases outside the gene matches. This CDR3 is built from 16 residues. The germline V gene encodes CDR1 LGHNA and CDR2 YNFKEQ. This chain's CDR3 is CASSQVAGTGSSGYTF. The CDR3, as DNA: TGTGCCAGCAGCCAAGTTGCCGGGACAGGGAGTTCAGGCTACACCTTC.

V and J are TRBV18 and TRBJ2-1, with D possibly being TRBD2 (5 bases). The germline V gene has CDR1 KGHSH and CDR2 LQKENI. This CDR3 has 12 residues. V shed 1 base and J shed 15 bases, with 13 bases lying between them. The CDR3 sequence is CASSPRGEAGFF. DNA of the CDR3: TGTGCCAGCTCACCACGAGGAGAGGCGGGGTTCTTC.

The rearrangement links TRBV4-1 to TRBJ2-2, with 7 bases identical to TRBD1. Unmatched junction bases numbered 14, after V lost 1 base and J lost 3 bases. CDR3 length equals 19 residues. Germline V gene lookup returns CDR1 MGHRA and CDR2 YSYEKL. Here the CDR3 DNA reads TGCGCCAGCAGCCAAGTTATAAGGGGGCGAAATCGGTACACCGGGGAGCTGTTTTTT. It encodes CASSQVIRGRNRYTGELFF.

The chain employs TRBV5-8 and TRBJ1-1; D possibly corresponds to TRBD1 (5 bases). V lost 1 base and J lost 6, with 10 bases in between. The germline V gene encodes CDR1 SGHTS and CDR2 YDEGEE. CDR3 size: 13 residues. The DNA of the CDR3 is TGTGCCAGCAGCTTGTCGGGGGTTCCTGAAGCTTTCTTT. Translating it yields CASSLSGVPEAFF.

The gene calls are TRBV3-1 (or the pseudogene TRBV3-2) and TRBJ1-2; D may be TRBD1 (5 bases). This CDR3 is built from 14 residues. Germline V gene lookup returns CDR1 LGHDT and CDR2 YNNKEL (reference sequence). Trimming removed 4 bases at V and 2 bases at J, with 11 bases between. The CDR3 DNA reads TGTGCCAGCAGCCGCAGGGCCTCAAACTATGGCTACACCTTC. Amino acids: CASSRRASNYGYTF.

The J gene is TRBJ1-2, the V gene TRBV29-1; 9 bases are shared with TRBD1. The CDR3 totals 13 residues. Germline values: CDR1 SQVTM, CDR2 ANQGSEA. The ends lost 5 bases at V and 3 bases at J; junction bases unmatched: 4. The chain's CDR3 is CSVNTGGYYGYTF. CDR3 bases: TGCAGCGTTAACACAGGGGGCTACTATGGCTACACCTTC.

The chain joins TRBV24-1 to TRBJ2-2; TRBD1 aligns across 10 bases. Germline loops: CDR1 KGHDR, CDR2 SFDVKD. This CDR3 contains 14 residues. The V segment lost 6 bases and the J segment 5 bases; nucleotides outside the gene matches: 2. CDR3 amino acids: CATSLGQGTGELFF. The CDR3 bases are TGTGCCACCAGTCTGGGACAGGGGACCGGGGAGCTGTTTTTT.

V and J are TRBV19 and TRBJ1-1; perhaps TRBD1 as D (6 bases). Germline V gene lookup returns CDR1 LNHDA and CDR2 SQIVND (reference sequence). This CDR3 is 17 amino acids long. Trimming stripped 4 bases from V and 3 bases from J, with 21 bases between. CDR3 in amino acids: CASSTSTLQGLDTEAFF. In DNA form, the CDR3 reads TGTGCCAGTAGTACCTCTACCCTACAGGGTCTGGACACTGAAGCTTTCTTT.

This clone was seen just once. This sequence joins TRBV27 and TRBJ1-3, with a weak D call TRBD1 (6 bases). V was cut by 2 bases and J by 2 bases, with 13 bases left in between. Germline V CDR1 and CDR2: MNHEY, SMNVEV (reference sequence). This CDR3 is 16 amino acids long. The CDR3 bases are TGTGCCAGCAGTTTAAGAGGGGGGGTAGCTGGAAACACCATATATTTT. Encoded protein: CASSLRGGVAGNTIYF.